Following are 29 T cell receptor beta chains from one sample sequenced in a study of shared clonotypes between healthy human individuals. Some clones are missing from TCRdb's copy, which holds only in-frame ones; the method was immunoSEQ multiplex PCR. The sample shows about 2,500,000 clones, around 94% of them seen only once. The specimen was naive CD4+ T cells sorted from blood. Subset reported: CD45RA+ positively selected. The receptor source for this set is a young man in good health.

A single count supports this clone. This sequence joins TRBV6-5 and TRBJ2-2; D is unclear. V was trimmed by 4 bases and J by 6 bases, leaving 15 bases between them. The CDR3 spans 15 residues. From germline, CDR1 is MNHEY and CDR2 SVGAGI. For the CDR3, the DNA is TGTGCCAGCAGTTCCCCTTCCAGGTCTCCCGGGGAGCTGTTTTTT. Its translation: CASSSPSRSPGELFF.

For the CDR3, the DNA is TGTGCCAGCAGCAAAATAACTCTAGCCAAAAACATTCAGTACTTC. Translation: CASSKITLAKNIQYF. This chain uses TRBV21-1 with TRBJ2-4; the D segment call TRBD2 is taken from the table without a DNA check. TRBV21-1 corresponds to a pseudogene. The length of the CDR3 is 15 residues.

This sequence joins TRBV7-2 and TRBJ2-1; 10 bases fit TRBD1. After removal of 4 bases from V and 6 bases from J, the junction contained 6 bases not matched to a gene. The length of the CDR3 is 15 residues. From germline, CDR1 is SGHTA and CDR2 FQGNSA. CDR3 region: CASSSDRGKVNEQFF. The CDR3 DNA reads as TGTGCCAGCAGCTCGGACAGGGGGAAGGTCAATGAGCAGTTCTTC.

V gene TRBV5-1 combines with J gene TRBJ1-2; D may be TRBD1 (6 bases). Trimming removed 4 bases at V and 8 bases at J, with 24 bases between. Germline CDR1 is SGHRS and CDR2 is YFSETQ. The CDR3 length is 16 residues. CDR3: CASSPDYRDSRGGYTF. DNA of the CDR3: TGCGCCAGCAGCCCGGATTACAGGGACTCGAGAGGCGGCTACACCTTC.

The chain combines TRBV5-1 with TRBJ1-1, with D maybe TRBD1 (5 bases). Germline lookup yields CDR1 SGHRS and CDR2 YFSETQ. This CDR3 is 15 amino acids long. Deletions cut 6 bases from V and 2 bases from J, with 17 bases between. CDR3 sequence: CASTVMAGPNTEAFF. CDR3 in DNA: TGCGCCAGCACCGTGATGGCAGGGCCAAACACTGAAGCTTTCTTT.

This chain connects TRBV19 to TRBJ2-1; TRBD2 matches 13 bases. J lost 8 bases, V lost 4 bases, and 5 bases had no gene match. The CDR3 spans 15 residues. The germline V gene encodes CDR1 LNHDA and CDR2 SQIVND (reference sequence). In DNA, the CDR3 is TGTGCCAGTAGTACACTAGCGGGAGGGCCCCATGAGCAGTTCTTC. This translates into CASSTLAGGPHEQFF.

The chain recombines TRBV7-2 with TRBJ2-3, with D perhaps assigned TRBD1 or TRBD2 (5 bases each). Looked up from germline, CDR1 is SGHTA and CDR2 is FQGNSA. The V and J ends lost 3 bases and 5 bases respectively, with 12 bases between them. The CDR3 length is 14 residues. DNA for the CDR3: TGTGCCAGCAGCTTGGACGGGGCCGGAGATACGCAGTATTTT. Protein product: CASSLDGAGDTQYF.

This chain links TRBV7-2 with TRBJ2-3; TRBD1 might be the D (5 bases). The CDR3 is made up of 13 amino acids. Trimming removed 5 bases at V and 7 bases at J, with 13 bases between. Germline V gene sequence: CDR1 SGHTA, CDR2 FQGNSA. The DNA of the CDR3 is TGTGCCAGCAGCCCCACCACAGGCAATACGCAGTATTTT. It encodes CASSPTTGNTQYF. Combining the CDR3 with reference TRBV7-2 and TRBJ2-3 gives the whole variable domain GAGVSQSPSNKVTEKGKDVELRCDPISGHTALYWYRQSLGQGLEFLIYFQGNSAPDKSGLPSDRFSAERTGGSVSTLTIQRTQQEDSAVYLCASSPTTGNTQYFGPGTRLTVL.

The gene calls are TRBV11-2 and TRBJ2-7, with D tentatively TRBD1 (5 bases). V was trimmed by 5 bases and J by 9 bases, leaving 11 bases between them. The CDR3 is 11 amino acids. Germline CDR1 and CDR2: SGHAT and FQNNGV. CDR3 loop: CASSPGRRQYF. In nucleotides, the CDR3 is TGTGCCAGCAGCCCAGGGCGGCGGCAGTACTTC.

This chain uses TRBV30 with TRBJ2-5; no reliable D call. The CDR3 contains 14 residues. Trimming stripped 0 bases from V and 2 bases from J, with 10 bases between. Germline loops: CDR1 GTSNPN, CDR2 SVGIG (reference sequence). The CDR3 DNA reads TGTGCCTGGAGTGTACGACGTCTACAAGAGACCCAGTACTTC. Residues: CAWSVRRLQETQYF. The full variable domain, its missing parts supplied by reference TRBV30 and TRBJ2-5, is SQTIHQWPATLVQPVGSPLSLECTVEGTSNPNLYWYRQAAGRGLQLLFYSVGIGQISSEVPQNLSASRPQDRQFILSSKKLLLSDSGFYLCAWSVRRLQETQYFGPGTRLLVL.

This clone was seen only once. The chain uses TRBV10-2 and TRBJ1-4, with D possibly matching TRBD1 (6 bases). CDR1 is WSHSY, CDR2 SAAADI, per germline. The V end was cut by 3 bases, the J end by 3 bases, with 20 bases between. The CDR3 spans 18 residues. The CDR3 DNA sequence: TGCGCCAGCAGTGACCCCGAGGCGGGGGGCGCAGCTAATGAAAAACTGTTTTTT. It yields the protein CASSDPEAGGAANEKLFF.

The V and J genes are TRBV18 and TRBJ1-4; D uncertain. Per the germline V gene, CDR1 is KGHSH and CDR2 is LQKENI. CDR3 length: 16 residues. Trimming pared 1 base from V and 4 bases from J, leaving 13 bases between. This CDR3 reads CASSPLRDRGNEKLFF. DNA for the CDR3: TGTGCCAGCTCACCACTAAGGGATCGGGGTAATGAAAAACTGTTTTTT. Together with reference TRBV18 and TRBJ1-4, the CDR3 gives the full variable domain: NAGVMQNPRHLVRRRGQEARLRCSPMKGHSHVYWYRQLPEEGLKFMVYLQKENIIDESGMPKERFSAEFPKEGPSILRIQQVVRGDSAAYFCASSPLRDRGNEKLFFGSGTQLSVL.

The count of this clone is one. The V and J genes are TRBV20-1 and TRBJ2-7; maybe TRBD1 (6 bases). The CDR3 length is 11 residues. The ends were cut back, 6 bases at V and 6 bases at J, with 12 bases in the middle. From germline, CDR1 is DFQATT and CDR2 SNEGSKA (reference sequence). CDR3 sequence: CSAVQGSEQYF. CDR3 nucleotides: TGCAGTGCGGTACAGGGATCCGAGCAGTACTTC.

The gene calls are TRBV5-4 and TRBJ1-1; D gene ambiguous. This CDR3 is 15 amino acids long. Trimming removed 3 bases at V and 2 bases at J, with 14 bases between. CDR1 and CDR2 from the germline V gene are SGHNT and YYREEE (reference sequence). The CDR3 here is CASSSAQVGNTEAFF. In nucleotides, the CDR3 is TGTGCCAGCAGCTCGGCACAAGTGGGTAACACTGAAGCTTTCTTT. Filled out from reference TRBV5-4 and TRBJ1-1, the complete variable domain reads ETGVTQSPTHLIKTRGQQVTLRCSSQSGHNTVSWYQQALGQGPQFIFQYYREEENGRGNFPPRFSGLQFPNYSSELNVNALELDDSALYLCASSSAQVGNTEAFFGQGTRLTVV.

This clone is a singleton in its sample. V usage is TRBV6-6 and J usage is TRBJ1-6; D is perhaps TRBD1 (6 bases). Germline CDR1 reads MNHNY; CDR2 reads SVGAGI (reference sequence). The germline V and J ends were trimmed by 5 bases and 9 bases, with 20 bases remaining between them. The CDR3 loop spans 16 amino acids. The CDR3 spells CASSGTDRFGGSPLHF. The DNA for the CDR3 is TGTGCCAGCAGTGGAACTGACAGGTTTGGGGGTTCACCCCTCCACTTT.

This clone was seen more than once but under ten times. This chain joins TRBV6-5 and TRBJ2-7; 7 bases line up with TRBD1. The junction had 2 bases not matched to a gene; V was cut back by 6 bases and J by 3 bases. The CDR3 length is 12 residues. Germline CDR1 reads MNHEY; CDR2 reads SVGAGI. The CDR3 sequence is CASRRQGYEQYF. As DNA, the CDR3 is TGTGCCAGCAGGAGACAGGGCTACGAGCAGTACTTC.

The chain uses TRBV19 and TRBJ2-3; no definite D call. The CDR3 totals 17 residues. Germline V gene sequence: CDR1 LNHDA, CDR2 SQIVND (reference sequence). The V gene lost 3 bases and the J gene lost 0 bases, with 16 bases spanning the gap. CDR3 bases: TGTGCCAGTAGTATCCGCAAACAGTTGCCTAGCACAGATACGCAGTATTTT. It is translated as CASSIRKQLPSTDTQYF. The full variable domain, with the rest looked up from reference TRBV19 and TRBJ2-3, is DGGITQSPKYLFRKEGQNVTLSCEQNLNHDAMYWYRQDPGQGLRLIYYSQIVNDFQKGDIAEGYSVSREKKESFPLTVTSAQKNPTAFYLCASSIRKQLPSTDTQYFGPGTRLTVL.

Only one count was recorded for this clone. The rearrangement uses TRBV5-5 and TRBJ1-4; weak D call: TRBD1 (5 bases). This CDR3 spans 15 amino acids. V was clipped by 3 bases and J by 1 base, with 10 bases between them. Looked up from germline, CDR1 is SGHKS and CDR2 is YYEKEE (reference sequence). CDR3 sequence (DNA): TGTGCCAGCAGCTCTGACAGATTAACTAATGAAAAACTGTTTTTT. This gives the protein CASSSDRLTNEKLFF.

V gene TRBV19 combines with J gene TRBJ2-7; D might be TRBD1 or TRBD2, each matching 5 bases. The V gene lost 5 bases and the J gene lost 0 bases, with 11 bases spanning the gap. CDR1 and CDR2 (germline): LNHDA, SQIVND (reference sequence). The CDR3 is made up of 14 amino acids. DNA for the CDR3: TGTGCCAGTAGTGCCTGGGACGGCTCCTACGAGCAGTACTTC. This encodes CASSAWDGSYEQYF. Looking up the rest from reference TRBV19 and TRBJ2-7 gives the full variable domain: DGGITQSPKYLFRKEGQNVTLSCEQNLNHDAMYWYRQDPGQGLRLIYYSQIVNDFQKGDIAEGYSVSREKKESFPLTVTSAQKNPTAFYLCASSAWDGSYEQYFGPGTRLTVT.

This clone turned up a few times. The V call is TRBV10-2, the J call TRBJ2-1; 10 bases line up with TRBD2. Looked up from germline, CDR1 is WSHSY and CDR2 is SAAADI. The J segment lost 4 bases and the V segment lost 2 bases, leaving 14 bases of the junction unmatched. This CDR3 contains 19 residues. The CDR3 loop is CASSESPGLSGRGYNEQFF. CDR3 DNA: TGCGCCAGCAGTGAGAGTCCCGGACTAAGCGGGAGGGGGTACAATGAGCAGTTCTTC.

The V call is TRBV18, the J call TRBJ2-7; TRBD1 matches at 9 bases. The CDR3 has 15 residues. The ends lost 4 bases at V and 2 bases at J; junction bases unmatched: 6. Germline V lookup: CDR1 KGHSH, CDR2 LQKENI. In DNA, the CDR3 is TGTGCCAGCTCACTGAGCGGGACAGGGACCTACGAGCAGTACTTC. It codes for CASSLSGTGTYEQYF.

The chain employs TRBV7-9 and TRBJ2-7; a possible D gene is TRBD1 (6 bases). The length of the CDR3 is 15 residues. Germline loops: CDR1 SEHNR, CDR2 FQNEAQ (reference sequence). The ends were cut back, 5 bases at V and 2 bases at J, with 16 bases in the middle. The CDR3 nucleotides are TGTGCCAGCAGCCCCCGTGGTCGGGACACCTACGAGCAGTACTTC. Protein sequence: CASSPRGRDTYEQYF.

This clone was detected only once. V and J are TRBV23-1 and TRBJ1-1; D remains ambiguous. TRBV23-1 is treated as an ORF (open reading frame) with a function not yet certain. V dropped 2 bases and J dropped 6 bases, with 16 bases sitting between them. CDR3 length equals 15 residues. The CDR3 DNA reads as TGCGCCAGCAGTCAAAAAGTTGCGGAGTCAGCTGAAGCTTTCTTT. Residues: CASSQKVAESAEAFF.

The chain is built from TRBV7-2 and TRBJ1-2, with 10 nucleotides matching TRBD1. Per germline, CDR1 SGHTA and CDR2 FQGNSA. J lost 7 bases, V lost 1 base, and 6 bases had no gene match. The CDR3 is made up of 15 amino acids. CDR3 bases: TGTGCCAGCAGCTTAGGGAGACAGGGGGCGCTTGGCTACACCTTC. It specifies CASSLGRQGALGYTF.

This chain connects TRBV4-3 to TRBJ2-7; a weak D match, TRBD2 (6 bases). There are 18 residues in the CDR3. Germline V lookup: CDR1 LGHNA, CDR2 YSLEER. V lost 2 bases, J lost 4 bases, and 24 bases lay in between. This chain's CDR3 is CASSQIEGRTTLLYEQYF. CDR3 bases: TGCGCCAGCAGCCAAATAGAGGGGAGGACTACCTTATTATACGAGCAGTACTTC.

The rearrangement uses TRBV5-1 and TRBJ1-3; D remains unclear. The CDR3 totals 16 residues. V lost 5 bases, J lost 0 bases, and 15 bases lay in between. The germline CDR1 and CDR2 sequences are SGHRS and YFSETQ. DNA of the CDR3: TGCGCCAGCAGGCCGGGTCTGTCTTACTCTGGAAACACCATATATTTT. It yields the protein CASRPGLSYSGNTIYF.

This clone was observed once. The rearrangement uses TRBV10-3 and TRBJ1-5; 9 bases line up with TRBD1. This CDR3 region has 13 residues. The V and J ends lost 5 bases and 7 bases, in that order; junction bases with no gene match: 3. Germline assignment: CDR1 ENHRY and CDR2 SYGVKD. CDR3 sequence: CAISRQGDQPQHF. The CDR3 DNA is TGTGCCATCAGTCGACAGGGGGACCAGCCCCAGCATTTT.

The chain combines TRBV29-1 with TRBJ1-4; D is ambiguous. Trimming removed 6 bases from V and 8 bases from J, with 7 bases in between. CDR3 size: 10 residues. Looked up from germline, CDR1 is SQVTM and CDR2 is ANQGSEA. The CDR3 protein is CSVWTEKLFF. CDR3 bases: TGCAGCGTCTGGACCGAAAAACTGTTTTTT.

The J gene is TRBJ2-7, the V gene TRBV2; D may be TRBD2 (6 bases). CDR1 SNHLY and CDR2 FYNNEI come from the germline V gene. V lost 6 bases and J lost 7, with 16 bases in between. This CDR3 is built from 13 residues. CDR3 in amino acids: CASSRDSGLEQYF. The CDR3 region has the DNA TGTGCCAGCAGCCGGGACTCCGGCTTAGAGCAGTACTTC.